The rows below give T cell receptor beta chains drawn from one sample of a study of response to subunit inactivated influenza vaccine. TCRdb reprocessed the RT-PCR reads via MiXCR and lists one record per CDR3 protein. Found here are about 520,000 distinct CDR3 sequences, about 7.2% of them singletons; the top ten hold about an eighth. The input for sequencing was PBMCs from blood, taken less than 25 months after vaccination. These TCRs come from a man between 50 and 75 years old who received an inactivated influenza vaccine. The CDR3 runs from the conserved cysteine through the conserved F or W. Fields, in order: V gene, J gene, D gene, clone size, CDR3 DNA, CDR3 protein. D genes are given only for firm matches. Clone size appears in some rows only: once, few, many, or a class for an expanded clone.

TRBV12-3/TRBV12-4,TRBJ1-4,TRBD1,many,TGTGCCAGCAGCCCCGGGACAGTTGACGGAAAACTGTTTTTT,CASSPGTVDGKLFF
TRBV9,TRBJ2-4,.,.,TGTGCCAGCAGGGTACCGACTCTAGCCAAAAACATTCAGTACTTC,CASRVPTLAKNIQYF
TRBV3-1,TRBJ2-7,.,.,TGTGCCAGCAGCCAAGATTGGTTTGGGGCAGGGTGGCACGAGCAGTACTTC,CASSQDWFGAGWHEQYF
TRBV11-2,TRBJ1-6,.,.,TGTGCCAGCAGCTTAACAGGGCCGAGGTCACCCCTCCACTTT,CASSLTGPRSPLHF
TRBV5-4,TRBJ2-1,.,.,TGTGCCAGCAGCCGGGGGGCAGGGGAGCCCAATGAGCAGTTCTTC,CASSRGAGEPNEQFF
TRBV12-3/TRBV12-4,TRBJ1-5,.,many,TGTGCCAGCAGTTCAAGCTCGGGGCAGCCCCAGCATTTT,CASSSSSGQPQHF
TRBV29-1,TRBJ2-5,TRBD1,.,TGCAGCGTTGACCTCCAGGGACAGTACAAAGAGACCCAGTACTTC,CSVDLQGQYKETQYF
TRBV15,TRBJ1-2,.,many,TGTGCCACCAGCAGACAGTTCGAGGGCTTTAACTATGGCTACACCTTC,CATSRQFEGFNYGYTF
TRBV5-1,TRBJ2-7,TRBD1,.,TGCGCCAGCAGCCAGCAGGACAGGGGAGACGAGCAGTACTTC,CASSQQDRGDEQYF
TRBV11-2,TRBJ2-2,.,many,TGTGCCAGCAGCTTGAGCTTGCCCGGGGAGCTGTTTTTT,CASSLSLPGELFF
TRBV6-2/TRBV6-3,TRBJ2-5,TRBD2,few,TGTGCCAGCAGTAGAGCGACTAGCGGGCCAGAGACCCAGTACTTC,CASSRATSGPETQYF
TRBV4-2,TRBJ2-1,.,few,TGTGCCAGCAGCCAAGATTTCCGGAGGGTTTATCATATCGAGCAGTTCTTC,CASSQDFRRVYHIEQFF
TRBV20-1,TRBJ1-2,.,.,TGCAGTGCTAGGGATAACTACCCACGGGGTGGCTACACCTTC,CSARDNYPRGGYTF
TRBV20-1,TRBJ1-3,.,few,TGCAGTGCTACCGAGTCGGCTGGAAACACCATATATTTT,CSATESAGNTIYF
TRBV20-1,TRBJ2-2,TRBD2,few,TGCAGTGCAGCGCGGGGGTTGGGCACCGGGGAGCTGTTTTTT,CSAARGLGTGELFF
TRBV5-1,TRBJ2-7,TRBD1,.,TGCGCCAGCAGCTTGGGACGGACAGGTCCCTACGAGCAGTACTTC,CASSLGRTGPYEQYF
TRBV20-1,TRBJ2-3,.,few,TGCAGTGCTAGAGATACTGGGGGGTATGGAGATACGCAGTATTTT,CSARDTGGYGDTQYF
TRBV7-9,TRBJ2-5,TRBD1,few,TGTGCCAGCAGCCCTCGGGACAGATCCCAAGAGACCCAGTACTTC,CASSPRDRSQETQYF
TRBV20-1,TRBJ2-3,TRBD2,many,TGCAGTGCTCTTACGACTAGCGGGAGTAGGGATACGCAGTATTTT,CSALTTSGSRDTQYF
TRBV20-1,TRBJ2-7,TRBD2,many,TGCAGTGCCAGCAGGCTAGCGGGAGGATACGAGCAGTACTTC,CSASRLAGGYEQYF
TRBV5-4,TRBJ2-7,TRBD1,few,TGTGCCAGCAGCCGAGGACAGGGGCTGAGCTCCTACGAGCAGTACTTC,CASSRGQGLSSYEQYF
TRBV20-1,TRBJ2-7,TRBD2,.,TGCAGTGCCGCTAGCGGTCAGGACCTCTCCTACGAGCAGTACTTC,CSAASGQDLSYEQYF
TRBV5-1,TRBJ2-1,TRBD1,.,TGCGCCAGCAGCCAACAGGGGTTCGCCTACAATGAGCAGTTCTTC,CASSQQGFAYNEQFF
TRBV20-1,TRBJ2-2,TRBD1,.,TGCAGTGCCGACCAGGTAGACAGGGCCACCGGGGAGCTGTTTTTT,CSADQVDRATGELFF